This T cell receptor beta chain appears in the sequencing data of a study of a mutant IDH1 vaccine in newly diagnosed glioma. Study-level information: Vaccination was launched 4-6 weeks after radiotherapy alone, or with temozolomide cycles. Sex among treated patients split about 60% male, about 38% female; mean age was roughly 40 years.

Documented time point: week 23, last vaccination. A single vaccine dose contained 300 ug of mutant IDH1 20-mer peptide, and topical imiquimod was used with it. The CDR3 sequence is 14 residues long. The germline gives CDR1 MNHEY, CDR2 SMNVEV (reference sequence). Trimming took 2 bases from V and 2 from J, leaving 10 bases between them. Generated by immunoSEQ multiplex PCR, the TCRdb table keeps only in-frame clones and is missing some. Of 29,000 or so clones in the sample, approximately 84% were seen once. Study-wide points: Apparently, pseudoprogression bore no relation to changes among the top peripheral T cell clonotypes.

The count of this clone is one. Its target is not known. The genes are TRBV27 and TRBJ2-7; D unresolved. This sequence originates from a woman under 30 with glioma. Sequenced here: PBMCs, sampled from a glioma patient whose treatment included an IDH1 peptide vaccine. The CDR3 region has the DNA TGTGCCAGCAGTTTAAGTGCTGACACCTACGAGCAGTACTTC. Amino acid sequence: CASSLSADTYEQYF.